This TCR beta chain was recovered during a study of blood T cell repertoires in COVID-19. Background on the study: Samples of COVID-19 (acute and convalescent) were obtained from the United States, Italy and Spain. The analysed material was cDNA or gDNA that came from T cells, B-cell-depleted T cells, or PBMCs.

V was cut by 3 bases and J by 1 base, with 6 bases left in between. CDR3 length: 13 amino acids. In the authors' workflow: Estimates of nucleated cell counts were drawn from the amplification of reference gene primers. Data came from immunoSEQ multiplex PCR; TCRdb stores just in-frame clones and leaves some out. The V and J calls and clone size come from that table; D and trimming were worked out from the DNA. The data hold 130,000 or so clones, with 85% to 90% observed a single time. The sequenced sample was peripheral blood. The receptor comes from a middle-aged man with active or convalescent COVID-19. V is TRBV12-3 or TRBV12-4 and J is TRBJ1-1, with D unresolved. Here the CDR3 reads CASSLGRNTEAFF. In DNA, the CDR3 is TGTGCCAGCAGTTTGGGCCGGAACACTGAAGCTTTCTTT.